The 21 T cell receptor beta chains reported below all come from one sample, sequenced in a study of post-analysis software for immune sequencing data. General study results and limits: Elevated frequency relative to controls characterized four or five TRBV segments in patients, TRBV5-6, TRBV5-1 and TRBV20-1 among them.

TCR beta cDNA libraries included unique molecular identifiers. TCRdb itself ran the PCR reads through MiXCR, one entry per CDR3 protein. The table shows hundreds of thousands of distinct CDR3 sequences, with roughly two fifths occurring only once. The antigens of these receptors remain unknown. Sequenced material: blood. All receptors derive from a girl aged 5-17 years with multiple sclerosis.

The chain joins TRBV29-1 to TRBJ2-7, with D maybe TRBD1 (6 bases). V dropped 5 bases and J dropped 5 bases, with 10 bases sitting between them. Per germline, CDR1 SQVTM and CDR2 ANQGSEA. CDR3 length equals 11 residues. This CDR3 is CSVRDNHEQYF. The CDR3 DNA follows: TGCAGCGTTAGGGACAATCACGAGCAGTACTTC.

This clonotype showed up just a few times. The chain joins TRBV29-1 to TRBJ2-4; 9 bases are shared with TRBD1. With 7 bases clipped from V and 1 base from J, the junction kept 5 bases outside the gene matches. Germline V gene lookup returns CDR1 SQVTM and CDR2 ANQGSEA. The CDR3 covers 14 residues. The CDR3 sequence is CSAGQGNAKNIQYF. Written as DNA, the CDR3 is TGCAGCGCCGGACAGGGGAATGCCAAAAACATTCAGTACTTC.

The chain links TRBV3-1 to TRBJ1-4; unclear D gene. The germline V and J ends were trimmed by 3 bases and 6 bases, with 5 bases remaining between them. The germline gives CDR1 LGHDT, CDR2 YNNKEL (reference sequence). The CDR3 has 12 residues. The CDR3 spells CASSQPYEKLFF. Written as DNA, the CDR3 is TGTGCCAGCAGCCAGCCATATGAAAAACTGTTTTTT.

This clonotype was detected a few times. This rearrangement joins TRBV7-9 to TRBJ2-1, with 10 bases aligning to TRBD1. The V gene's germline CDR1 is SEHNR and CDR2 FQNEAQ (reference sequence). The length of the CDR3 is 18 residues. Trimming took 1 base from V and 6 from J; bases not matched to a gene: 12. The CDR3 sequence is CASSLGVLGTGDRNEQFF. The CDR3 DNA sequence: TGTGCCAGCAGCTTAGGGGTCCTAGGGACAGGGGATCGCAATGAGCAGTTCTTC.

The rearrangement uses TRBV20-1 and TRBJ1-5; D perhaps matches TRBD1 (6 bases). Per the germline V gene, CDR1 is DFQATT and CDR2 is SNEGSKA (reference sequence). The CDR3 totals 16 residues. With 0 bases removed from V and 6 bases from J, the gap between germline ends came to 18 bases. CDR3 amino acids: CSARDSWEGGTQPQHF. The DNA of the CDR3 is TGCAGTGCTAGAGATTCCTGGGAGGGGGGTACTCAGCCCCAGCATTTT.

V is TRBV11-2 and J is TRBJ2-7; no definite D call. The CDR3 spans 11 residues. Deletions cut 8 bases from V and 6 bases from J, with 11 bases between. Germline lookup yields CDR1 SGHAT and CDR2 FQNNGV. CDR3 nucleotide sequence: TGTGCCAGCGGCCCCTCCATCGAGCAGTACTTC. It specifies CASGPSIEQYF.

This chain connects TRBV7-2 to TRBJ2-1; 7 bases line up with TRBD2. CDR1 is SGHTA, CDR2 FQGNSA, per germline. Unmatched junction bases numbered 10, after V lost 4 bases and J lost 7 bases. CDR3 length: 15 amino acids. The CDR3, as DNA: TGTGCCAGCAGCTCCCGGGACTACCCTTGGAATGAGCAGTTCTTC. This encodes CASSSRDYPWNEQFF.

This clonotype was detected only once. CDR3 coding DNA: TGTGCCATCAGTGCTGCAGGGGGCTGGGAGACCCAGTACTTC. Residues: CAISAAGGWETQYF. The chain carries TRBV10-3 and TRBJ2-5; 8 bases align to TRBD1. J lost 5 bases, V lost 4 bases, and 6 bases had no gene match. This CDR3 contains 14 residues. Germline loops: CDR1 ENHRY, CDR2 SYGVKD.

This chain uses TRBV7-2 with TRBJ2-5, with 9 bases fitting TRBD1. The end of the DNA is better explained by TRBJ2-7, so the J call may be wrong. CDR1 is SGHTA, CDR2 FQGNSA, per germline. The length of the CDR3 is 17 residues. The CDR3 here is CASSFSRPGQGRYEQYF. The CDR3 DNA reads TGTGCCAGCAGCTTTTCCAGACCGGGACAGGGACGATACGAGCAGTACTTC.

V usage is TRBV4-1 and J usage is TRBJ2-5; 11 bases match TRBD2. The V gene end was trimmed by 2 bases and the J gene end by 0 bases; junction bases not matched to a gene: 8. This CDR3 has 18 residues. CDR1 and CDR2 from the germline V gene are MGHRA and YSYEKL. CDR3 sequence reads: CASSQSPSGRTYQETQYF. As DNA, the CDR3 is TGCGCCAGCAGCCAATCCCCTAGCGGGAGGACGTACCAAGAGACCCAGTACTTC.

V usage is TRBV3-1 and J usage is TRBJ2-1; 10 positions agree with TRBD2. The CDR3 has 14 amino acids. J gave up 8 bases and V 6 bases, and 7 bases lay outside the gene matches. The germline V gene has CDR1 LGHDT and CDR2 YNNKEL (reference sequence). The CDR3 here is CASRISGRADEQFF. CDR3 sequence (DNA): TGTGCCAGCAGAATCAGCGGGAGGGCCGATGAGCAGTTCTTC.

Notes on this clonotype: A much larger clone lies a single base off, so this may be a read error. The chain has TRBV12-3 or TRBV12-4 and TRBJ2-4, with D unclear. This CDR3 contains 16 residues. V was shortened by 3 bases and J by 2 bases, with 14 bases between the two germline ends. CDR3: CASSLGQLLPKNIQYF. In nucleotides, the CDR3 is TGTGCCAGCAGTTTGGGTCAGCTTCTACCCAAAAACATTCAGTACTTC.

The V call is TRBV9, the J call TRBJ2-1; 10 positions match TRBD2. V gave up 3 bases and J gave up 9 bases; unmatched junction bases: 9. In germline, CDR1 is SGDLS, CDR2 YYNGEE. The CDR3 is 15 amino acids. CDR3 region: CASSAYQRGGGEQFF. CDR3 nucleotide sequence: TGTGCCAGCAGCGCCTACCAGCGGGGGGGCGGTGAGCAGTTCTTC.

The V gene is TRBV12-3 or TRBV12-4, the J gene TRBJ2-1; TRBD2 aligns across 12 bases. V lost 6 bases, J lost 4 bases, and 4 bases stayed unmatched. The CDR3 sequence is 15 residues long. CDR3 sequence reads: CASSPSGRDYNEQFF. The CDR3 DNA sequence: TGTGCCAGCAGCCCTAGCGGGAGGGATTACAATGAGCAGTTCTTC.

Here the CDR3 reads CASSSTGWGNTQYF. In DNA, the CDR3 is TGTGCCAGCAGCAGCACGGGGTGGGGGAATACCCAGTACTTC. The chain combines TRBV12-3 or TRBV12-4 with TRBJ2-5; the D call may be TRBD1 or TRBD2 (5 bases each). V was cut by 6 bases and J by 8 bases, with 19 bases left in between. This CDR3 is 14 amino acids long.

This clonotype was seen only a few times. The chain joins TRBV12-3 or TRBV12-4 to TRBJ2-5; no clear D. V was clipped by 5 bases and J by 5 bases, with 21 bases between them. This CDR3 is built from 16 residues. The DNA of the CDR3 is TGTGCCAGCAGTAATTCCCGCTCCCGCGATCGGGAGACCCAGTACTTC. This encodes CASSNSRSRDRETQYF.

This rearrangement joins TRBV3-1 to TRBJ2-7; 12 bases map to TRBD2. Germline assignment: CDR1 LGHDT and CDR2 YNNKEL (reference sequence). CDR3 size: 15 residues. Trimming cost V 4 bases and J 7 bases; bases outside gene matches: 8. The CDR3 spells CASSLTSGRYEEQYF. The CDR3 coding sequence is TGTGCCAGCAGCCTGACTAGCGGGAGATATGAGGAGCAGTACTTC.

The chain links TRBV7-2 to TRBJ2-1; 13 bases line up with TRBD2. Germline V gene sequence: CDR1 SGHTA, CDR2 FQGNSA. Trimming took 4 bases from V and 10 from J; bases not matched to a gene: 4. This CDR3 is built from 14 residues. CDR3 amino acids: CASSWGLAGSEQFF. CDR3 nucleotides: TGTGCCAGCAGCTGGGGACTAGCGGGAAGCGAGCAGTTCTTC.

This CDR3 reads CASSVLGLPHEQFF. The CDR3 bases are TGTGCCAGTTCTGTGTTGGGGCTCCCCCATGAGCAGTTCTTC. This chain uses TRBV6-5 with TRBJ2-1; tentatively, D is TRBD1 (5 bases). CDR3 length: 14 residues. The ends were cut back, 9 bases at V and 8 bases at J, with 20 bases in the middle. Germline-derived CDR1 and CDR2 are MNHEY and SVGAGI.

The chain uses TRBV30 and TRBJ2-5, with a possible D match to TRBD2 (7 bases). The V end lost 8 bases, the J end lost 7 bases, and 17 bases lay between the germline ends. CDR1 and CDR2 (germline): GTSNPN, SVGIG (reference sequence). The CDR3 totals 12 residues. The CDR3 protein is CALQGGVLTQYF. The CDR3 coding sequence is TGTGCCCTACAAGGGGGGGTTCTGACCCAGTACTTC.

CDR3 amino acids: CASSLVRQGGEQYF. In DNA form, the CDR3 reads TGTGCCAGCAGCTTAGTTCGCCAGGGGGGGGAGCAGTACTTC. The V and J genes are TRBV11-2 and TRBJ2-4; D possibly matches TRBD1 or TRBD2 (7 bases each). The CDR3 runs to 14 residues. CDR1 SGHAT and CDR2 FQNNGV come from the germline V gene. V was pared by 1 base and J by 13 bases, with 17 bases between.